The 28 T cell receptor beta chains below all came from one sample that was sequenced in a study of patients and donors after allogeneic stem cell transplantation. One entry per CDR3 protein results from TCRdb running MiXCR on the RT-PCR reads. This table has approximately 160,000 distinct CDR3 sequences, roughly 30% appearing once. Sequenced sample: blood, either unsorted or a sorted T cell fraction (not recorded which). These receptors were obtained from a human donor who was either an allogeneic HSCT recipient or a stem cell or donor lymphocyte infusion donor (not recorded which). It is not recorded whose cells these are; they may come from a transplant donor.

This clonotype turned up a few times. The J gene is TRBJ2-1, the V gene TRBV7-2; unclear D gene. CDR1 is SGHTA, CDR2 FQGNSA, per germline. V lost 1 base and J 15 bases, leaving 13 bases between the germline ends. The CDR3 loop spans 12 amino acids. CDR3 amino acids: CASSLEMGRTFF. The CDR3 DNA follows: TGTGCCAGCAGCTTAGAGATGGGCAGGACGTTCTTC.

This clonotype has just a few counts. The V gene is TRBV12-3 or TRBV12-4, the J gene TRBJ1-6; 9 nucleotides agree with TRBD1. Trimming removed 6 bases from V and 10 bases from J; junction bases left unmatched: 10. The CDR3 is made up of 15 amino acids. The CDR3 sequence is CASSLVTGGGSPLHF. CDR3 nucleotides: TGTGCCAGCAGCCTGGTCACAGGGGGCGGGTCACCCCTCCACTTT.

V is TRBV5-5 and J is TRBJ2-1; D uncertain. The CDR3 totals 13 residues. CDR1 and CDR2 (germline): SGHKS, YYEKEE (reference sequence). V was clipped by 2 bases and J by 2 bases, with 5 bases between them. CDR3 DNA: TGTGCCAGCAGCTTCGACACCTACAATGAGCAGTTCTTC. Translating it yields CASSFDTYNEQFF.

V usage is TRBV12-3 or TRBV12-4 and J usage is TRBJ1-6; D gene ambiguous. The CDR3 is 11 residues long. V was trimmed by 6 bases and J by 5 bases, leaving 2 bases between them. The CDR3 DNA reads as TGTGCCAGCAGCCATAATTCACCCCTCCACTTT. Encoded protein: CASSHNSPLHF.

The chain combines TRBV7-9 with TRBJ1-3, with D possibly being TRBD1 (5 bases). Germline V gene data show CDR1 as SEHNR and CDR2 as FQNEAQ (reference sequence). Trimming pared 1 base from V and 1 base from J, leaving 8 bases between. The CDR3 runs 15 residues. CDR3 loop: CASSLEWGSGNTIYF. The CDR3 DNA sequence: TGTGCCAGCAGCTTAGAGTGGGGGTCTGGAAACACCATATATTTT.

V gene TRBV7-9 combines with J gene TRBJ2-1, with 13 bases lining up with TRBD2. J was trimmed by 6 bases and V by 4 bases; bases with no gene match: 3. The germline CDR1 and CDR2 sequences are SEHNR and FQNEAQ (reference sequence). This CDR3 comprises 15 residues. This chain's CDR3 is CASSSTSGRANEQFF. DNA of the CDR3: TGTGCCAGCAGCTCCACTAGCGGGAGGGCCAATGAGCAGTTCTTC.

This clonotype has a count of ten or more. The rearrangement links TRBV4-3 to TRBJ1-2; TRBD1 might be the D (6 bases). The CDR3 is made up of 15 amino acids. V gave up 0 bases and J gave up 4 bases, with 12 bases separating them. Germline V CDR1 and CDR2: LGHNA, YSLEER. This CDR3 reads CASSQEGSRGYGYTF. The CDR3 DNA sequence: TGCGCCAGCAGCCAAGAAGGTTCCAGGGGCTATGGCTACACCTTC.

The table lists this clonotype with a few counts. This CDR3 is CASSVTGVSEQYF. In DNA form, the CDR3 reads TGTGCCAGCAGTGTGACAGGGGTGAGCGAGCAGTACTTC. The chain links TRBV25-1 to TRBJ2-7; 8 nucleotides line up with TRBD1. Germline CDR1 MGHDK, CDR2 SYGVNS. J lost 6 bases, V lost 4 bases, and 5 bases had no gene match. This CDR3 spans 13 amino acids.

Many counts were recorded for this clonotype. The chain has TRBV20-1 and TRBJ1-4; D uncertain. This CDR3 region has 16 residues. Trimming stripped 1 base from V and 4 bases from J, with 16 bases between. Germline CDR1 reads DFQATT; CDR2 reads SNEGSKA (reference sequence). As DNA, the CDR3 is TGCAGTGCTAGAGCTGGTTCGACCCCGGGTAATGAAAAACTGTTTTTT. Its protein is CSARAGSTPGNEKLFF.

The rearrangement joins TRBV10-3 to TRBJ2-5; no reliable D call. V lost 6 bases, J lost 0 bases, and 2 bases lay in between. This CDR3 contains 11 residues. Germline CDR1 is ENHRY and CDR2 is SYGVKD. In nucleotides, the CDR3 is TGTGCCATCAGCAACCAAGAGACCCAGTACTTC. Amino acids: CAISNQETQYF.

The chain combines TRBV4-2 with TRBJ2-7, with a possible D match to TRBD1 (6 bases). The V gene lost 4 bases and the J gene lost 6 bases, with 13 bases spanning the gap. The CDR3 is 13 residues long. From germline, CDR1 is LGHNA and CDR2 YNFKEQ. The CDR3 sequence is CASSPRDTAEQYF. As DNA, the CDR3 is TGTGCCAGCAGCCCTAGGGACACCGCCGAGCAGTACTTC.

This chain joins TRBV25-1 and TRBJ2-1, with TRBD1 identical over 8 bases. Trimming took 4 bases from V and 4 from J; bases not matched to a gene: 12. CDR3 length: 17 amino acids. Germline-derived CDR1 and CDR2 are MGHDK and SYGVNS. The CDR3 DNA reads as TGTGCCAGCAGTGTCGCCAGGGGGCCGGTACGTTACAATGAGCAGTTCTTC. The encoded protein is CASSVARGPVRYNEQFF.

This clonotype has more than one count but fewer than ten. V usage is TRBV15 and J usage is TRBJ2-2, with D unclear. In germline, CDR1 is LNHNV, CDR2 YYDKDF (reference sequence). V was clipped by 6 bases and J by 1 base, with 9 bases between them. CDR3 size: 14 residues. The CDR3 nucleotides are TGTGCCACCAGTACACAGATGAACACCGGGGAGCTGTTTTTT. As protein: CATSTQMNTGELFF.

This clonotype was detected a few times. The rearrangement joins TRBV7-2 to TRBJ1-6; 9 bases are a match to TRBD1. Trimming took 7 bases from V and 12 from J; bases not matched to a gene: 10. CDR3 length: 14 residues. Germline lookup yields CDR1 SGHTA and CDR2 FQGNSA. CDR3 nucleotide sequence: TGTGCCAGCACCATTGACAGGGGGTATAAACCCCTCCACTTT. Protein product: CASTIDRGYKPLHF.

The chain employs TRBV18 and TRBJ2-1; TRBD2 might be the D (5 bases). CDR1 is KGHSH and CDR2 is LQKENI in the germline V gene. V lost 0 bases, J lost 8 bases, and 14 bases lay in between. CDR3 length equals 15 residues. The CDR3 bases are TGTGCCAGCTCACCACCCGGCCTAGCCGTGCATGAGCAGTTCTTC. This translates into CASSPPGLAVHEQFF. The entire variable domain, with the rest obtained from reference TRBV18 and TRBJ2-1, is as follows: NAGVMQNPRHLVRRRGQEARLRCSPMKGHSHVYWYRQLPEEGLKFMVYLQKENIIDESGMPKERFSAEFPKEGPSILRIQQVVRGDSAAYFCASSPPGLAVHEQFFGPGTRLTVL.

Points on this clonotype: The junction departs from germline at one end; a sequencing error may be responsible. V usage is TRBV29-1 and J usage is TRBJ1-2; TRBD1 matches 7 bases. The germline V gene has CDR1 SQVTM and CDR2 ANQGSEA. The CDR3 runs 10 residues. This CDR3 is CSVAKDRRAF. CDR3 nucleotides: TGCAGCGTTGCGAAGGACAGGCGAGCCTTC.

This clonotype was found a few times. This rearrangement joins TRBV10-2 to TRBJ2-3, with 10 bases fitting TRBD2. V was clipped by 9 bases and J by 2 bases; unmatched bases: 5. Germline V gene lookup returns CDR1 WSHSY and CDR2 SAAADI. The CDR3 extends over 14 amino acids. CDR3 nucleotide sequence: TGCGCCAGTACACTAGCGGGAACCACAGATACGCAGTATTTT. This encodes CASTLAGTTDTQYF.

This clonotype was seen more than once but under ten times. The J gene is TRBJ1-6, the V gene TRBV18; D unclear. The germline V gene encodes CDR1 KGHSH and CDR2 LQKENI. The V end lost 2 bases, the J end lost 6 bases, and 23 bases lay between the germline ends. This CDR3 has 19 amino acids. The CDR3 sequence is CASSPAAAVGVGSNSPLHF. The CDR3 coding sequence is TGTGCCAGCTCACCAGCGGCAGCAGTTGGGGTTGGGAGTAATTCACCCCTCCACTTT.

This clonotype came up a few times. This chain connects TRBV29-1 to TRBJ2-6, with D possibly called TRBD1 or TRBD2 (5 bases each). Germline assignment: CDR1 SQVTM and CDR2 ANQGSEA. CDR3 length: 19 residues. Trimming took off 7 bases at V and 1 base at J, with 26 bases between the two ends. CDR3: CSATGQLLLERSGANVLTF. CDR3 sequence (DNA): TGCAGCGCTACGGGGCAGCTTCTCTTGGAAAGGTCTGGGGCCAACGTCCTGACTTTC.

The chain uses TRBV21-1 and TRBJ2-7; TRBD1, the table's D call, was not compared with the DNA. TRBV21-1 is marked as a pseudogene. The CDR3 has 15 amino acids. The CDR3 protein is CASGRTTNGHYEQYF. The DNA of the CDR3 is TGTGCCAGCGGACGGACAACTAACGGACACTACGAGCAGTACTTC.

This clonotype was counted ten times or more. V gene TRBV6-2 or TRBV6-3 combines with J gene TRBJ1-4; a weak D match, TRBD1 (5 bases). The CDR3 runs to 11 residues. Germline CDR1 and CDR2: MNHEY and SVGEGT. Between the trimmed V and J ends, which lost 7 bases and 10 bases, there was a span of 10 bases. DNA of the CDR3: TGTGCCAGCACCCGGGGGGGAAAACTGTTTTTT. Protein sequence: CASTRGGKLFF.

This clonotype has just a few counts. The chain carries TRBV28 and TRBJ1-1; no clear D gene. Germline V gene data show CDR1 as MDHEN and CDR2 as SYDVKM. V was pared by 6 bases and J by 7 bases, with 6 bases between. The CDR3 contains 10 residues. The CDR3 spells CASRAGEAFF. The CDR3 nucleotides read TGTGCCAGCAGGGCTGGTGAAGCTTTCTTT.

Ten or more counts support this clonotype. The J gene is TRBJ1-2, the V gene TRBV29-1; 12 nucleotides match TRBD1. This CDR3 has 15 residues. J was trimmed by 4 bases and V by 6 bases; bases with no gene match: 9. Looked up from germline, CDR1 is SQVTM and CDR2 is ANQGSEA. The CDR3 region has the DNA TGCAGCGTCCCCGGGACAGGGGGCCTTGGCTATGGCTACACCTTC. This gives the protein CSVPGTGGLGYGYTF.

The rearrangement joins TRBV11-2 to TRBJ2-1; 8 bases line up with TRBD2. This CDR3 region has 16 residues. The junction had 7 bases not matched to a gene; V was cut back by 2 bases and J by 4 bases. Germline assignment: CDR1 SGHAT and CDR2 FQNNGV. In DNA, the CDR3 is TGTGCCAGCAGCTTAAGGAGACTAGCGCCGTACAATGAGCAGTTCTTC. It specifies CASSLRRLAPYNEQFF.

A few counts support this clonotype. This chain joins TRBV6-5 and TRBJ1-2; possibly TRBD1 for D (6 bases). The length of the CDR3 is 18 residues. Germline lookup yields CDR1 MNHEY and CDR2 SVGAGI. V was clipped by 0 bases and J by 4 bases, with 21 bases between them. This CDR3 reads CASSYSSHRVEGLYGYTF. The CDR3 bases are TGTGCCAGCAGTTACTCCTCTCACAGGGTTGAGGGACTCTATGGCTACACCTTC.

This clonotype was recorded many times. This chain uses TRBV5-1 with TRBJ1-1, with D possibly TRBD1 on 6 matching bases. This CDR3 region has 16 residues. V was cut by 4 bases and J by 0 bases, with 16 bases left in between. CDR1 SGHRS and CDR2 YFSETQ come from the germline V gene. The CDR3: CASSRLTGPLNTEAFF. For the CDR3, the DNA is TGCGCCAGCAGCCGACTTACAGGGCCACTGAACACTGAAGCTTTCTTT.

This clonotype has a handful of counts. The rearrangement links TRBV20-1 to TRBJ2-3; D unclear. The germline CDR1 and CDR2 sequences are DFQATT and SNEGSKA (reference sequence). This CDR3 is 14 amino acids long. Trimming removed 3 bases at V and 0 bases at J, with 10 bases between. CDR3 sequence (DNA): TGCAGTGCTAGGTCGTATACTAGCACAGATACGCAGTATTTT. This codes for CSARSYTSTDTQYF.

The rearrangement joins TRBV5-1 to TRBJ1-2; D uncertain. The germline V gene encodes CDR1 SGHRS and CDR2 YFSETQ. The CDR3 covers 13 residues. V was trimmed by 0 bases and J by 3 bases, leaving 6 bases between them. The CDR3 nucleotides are TGCGCCAGCAGCTTGGACGGTGACTATGGCTACACCTTC. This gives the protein CASSLDGDYGYTF.